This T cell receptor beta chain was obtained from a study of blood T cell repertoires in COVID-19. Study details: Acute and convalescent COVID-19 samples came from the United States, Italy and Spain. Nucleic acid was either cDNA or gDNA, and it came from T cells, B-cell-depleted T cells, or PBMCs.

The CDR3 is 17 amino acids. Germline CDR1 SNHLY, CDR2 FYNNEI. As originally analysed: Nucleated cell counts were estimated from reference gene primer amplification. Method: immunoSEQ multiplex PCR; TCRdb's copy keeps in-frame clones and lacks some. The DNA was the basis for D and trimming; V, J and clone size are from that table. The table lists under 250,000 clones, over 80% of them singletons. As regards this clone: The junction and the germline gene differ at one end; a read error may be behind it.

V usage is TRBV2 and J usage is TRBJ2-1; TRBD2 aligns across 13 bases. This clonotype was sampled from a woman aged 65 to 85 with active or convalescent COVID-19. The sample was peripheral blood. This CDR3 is CDSSDGLGLAGSNEQFF. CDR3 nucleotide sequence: TGTGACAGCAGTGACGGATTGGGACTAGCGGGATCCAATGAGCAGTTCTTC.